One sample yielded the 6 T cell receptor beta chains listed below, sequenced in a study of blood T cells in healthy people across ages. The second PCR ran about 6 to 12 cycles with a sample-barcoded 5' primer and J-beta primers. MiXCR was run by TCRdb on the 5' RACE reads, yielding one entry per CDR3 protein. The sample has over 700,000 distinct CDR3 sequences, about 53% seen once. Sequenced input: blood. The source of these receptors is an older man in good health.

This clonotype was counted between two and nine times. This sequence joins TRBV12-3 or TRBV12-4 and TRBJ2-1; the match to TRBD2 covers 15 bases. The CDR3 totals 17 residues. V was pared by 6 bases and J by 5 bases, with 8 bases of the junction left unmatched. CDR3 protein: CASSGLAGGLLNNEQFF. DNA of the CDR3: TGTGCCAGCAGCGGACTAGCGGGAGGGCTACTGAACAATGAGCAGTTCTTC.

The gene calls are TRBV6-1 and TRBJ2-4, with 9 bases fitting TRBD2. The CDR3 loop spans 16 amino acids. V shed 3 bases and J 0 bases; nucleotides not matched to a gene: 3. Germline CDR1 is MNHNS and CDR2 is SASEGT. Here the CDR3 DNA reads TGTGCCAGCAGTGAGACTAGCGGCCTAGCCAAAAACATTCAGTACTTC. It encodes CASSETSGLAKNIQYF.

This rearrangement joins TRBV3-1 to TRBJ2-3, with D perhaps TRBD1 or TRBD2 (5 bases each). Trimming left V 0 bases short and J 2 bases short, with 12 bases between. Germline V gene lookup returns CDR1 LGHDT and CDR2 YNNKEL (reference sequence). This CDR3 has 16 amino acids. The CDR3 coding sequence is TGTGCCAGCAGCCAAGATATTGGGGGTTACACAGATACGCAGTATTTT. This gives the protein CASSQDIGGYTDTQYF.

The J gene is TRBJ1-2, the V gene TRBV20-1; possible D gene TRBD1, 6 bases. Germline V gives CDR1 DFQATT, CDR2 SNEGSKA (reference sequence). The ends were cut back, 5 bases at V and 4 bases at J, with 11 bases in the middle. This CDR3 region has 12 residues. The CDR3 is CSAAQGIYGYTF. The CDR3 DNA follows: TGCAGTGCTGCTCAGGGGATCTATGGCTACACCTTC.

V usage is TRBV7-2 and J usage is TRBJ1-6; 9 nucleotides line up with TRBD1. Unmatched junction bases numbered 7, after V lost 4 bases and J lost 9 bases. The CDR3 spans 15 residues. Germline V CDR1 and CDR2: SGHTA, FQGNSA. The CDR3 DNA sequence: TGTACCAGCAGCTCTCCGTGGGACAGGGCTTCACCCCTCCACTTT. Translated: CTSSSPWDRASPLHF.

The chain links TRBV5-1 to TRBJ2-1; TRBD2 aligns across 10 bases. The length of the CDR3 is 16 residues. Trimming removed 3 bases from V and 7 bases from J; junction bases left unmatched: 10. Germline CDR1 SGHRS, CDR2 YFSETQ. The DNA of the CDR3 is TGCGCCAGCAGCTCAGGACTAGCGGATTACAATAATGAGCAGTTCTTC. It codes for CASSSGLADYNNEQFF.